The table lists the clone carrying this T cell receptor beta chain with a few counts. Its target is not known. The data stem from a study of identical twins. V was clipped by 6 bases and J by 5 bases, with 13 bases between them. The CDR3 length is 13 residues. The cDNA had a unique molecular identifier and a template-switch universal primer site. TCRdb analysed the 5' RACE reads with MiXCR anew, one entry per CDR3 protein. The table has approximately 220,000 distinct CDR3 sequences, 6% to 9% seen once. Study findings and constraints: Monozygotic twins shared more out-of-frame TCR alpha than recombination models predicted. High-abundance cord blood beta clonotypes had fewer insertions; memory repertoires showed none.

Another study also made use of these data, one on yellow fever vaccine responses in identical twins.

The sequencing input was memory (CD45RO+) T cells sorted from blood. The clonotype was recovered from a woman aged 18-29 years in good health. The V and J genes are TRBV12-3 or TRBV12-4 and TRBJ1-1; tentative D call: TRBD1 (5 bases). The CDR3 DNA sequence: TGTGCCAGCAGCAGGGACCTAGGGACTGAAGCTTTCTTT. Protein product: CASSRDLGTEAFF.